This T cell receptor (beta chain) was captured by sequencing in a study of shared clonotypes between healthy human individuals. Whole-study results and caveats: An effect of sequencing depth on clonotype sharing among donors was expected.

The V gene's germline CDR1 is SGHRS and CDR2 YFSETQ. The V end was cut by 0 bases, the J end by 2 bases, with 4 bases between. This CDR3 has 13 amino acids. Produced via immunoSEQ multiplex PCR; TCRdb's table is partial and in-frame only. The table has around 700,000 clones, 74% seen once; the top ten hold about 1.8%. A note on this clone: Its antigen is unknown.

Sequenced sample: memory CD4+ T cells sorted from blood. Stated subset: CD45RA-negative fraction. The source of this sequence is a woman aged 25-40 years in good health. V usage is TRBV5-1 and J usage is TRBJ2-3; no definite D call. CDR3: CASSLGFTDTQYF. The CDR3 DNA reads as TGCGCCAGCAGCTTGGGTTTCACAGATACGCAGTATTTT.